Listed below are T cell receptor beta chains from one sample, sequenced in a study of identifying expanded T cells in peripheral blood. Produced via immunoSEQ multiplex PCR; TCRdb's table is partial and in-frame only. The top ten hold 15% to 20% of the sample, which has under 85,000 clones, 84% seen once. Sequencing input: blood. These receptors all stem from a person aged 18-70 years in good health. The conserved cysteine and the conserved F or W are not part of the CDR3 here. The order of the fields is V gene, D gene, J gene, CDR3 protein. The D gene is left open where the match is weak.

V: TRBV28
D: -
J: TRBJ1-2
CDR3: ASSLLVESRGYT

V: TRBV25-1
D: TRBD1
J: TRBJ1-4
CDR3: ASTPTGQGNEKLF

V: TRBV9
D: TRBD1
J: TRBJ2-2
CDR3: ASSDGTGVGELF

V: TRBV28
D: -
J: TRBJ1-3
CDR3: ASSLISPVSGNTIY

V: TRBV28
D: -
J: TRBJ1-5
CDR3: ASSLGNQPQH

V: TRBV9
D: TRBD2
J: TRBJ2-7
CDR3: ASSVQAGGEREQY

V: TRBV6-1
D: -
J: TRBJ2-2
CDR3: ASTVIGVGTGELF

V: TRBV6-1
D: -
J: TRBJ1-5
CDR3: ASSERYNQPQH

V: TRBV28
D: -
J: TRBJ1-2
CDR3: ASSFMRDGVDGYT

V: TRBV6-5
D: -
J: TRBJ2-5
CDR3: ASTPRYNEETQY

V: TRBV6-5
D: TRBD1
J: TRBJ2-7
CDR3: ASSGPAGGTYEQY

V: TRBV18
D: TRBD1
J: TRBJ2-7
CDR3: ASSPRTGDPPEQY

V: TRBV15
D: -
J: TRBJ1-5
CDR3: ATSMGRGSNQPQH

V: TRBV5-1
D: TRBD1
J: TRBJ2-7
CDR3: ASSRGPTGDSYEQY

V: TRBV6-6
D: TRBD1
J: TRBJ2-1
CDR3: ASSYPGQGLNEQF